The present T cell receptor beta chain was sequenced within a study of blood T cell repertoires in COVID-19. Original processing methods: Amplification from reference gene primers served as the basis for estimated nucleated cell counts. Profiling relied on immunoSEQ multiplex PCR, and the TCRdb table lists in-frame clones only, not all of them. For V, J and clone size, that table is used; D and trimming come from the DNA. Of about 190,000 clones in the sample, roughly 81% were seen once. During active infection, Seattle patients enrolled and were then monitored through disease. Germline V gene sequence: CDR1 MNHEY, CDR2 SVGAGI. The CDR3 has 14 amino acids. Deletions cut 7 bases from V and 1 base from J, with 11 bases between.

Sequencing was done on a sample of peripheral blood. The J gene is TRBJ1-3, the V gene TRBV6-5; D gene unclear. The source of this sequence is an elderly woman with COVID-19, enrolled during active disease. The CDR3 reads CASITDLSGNTIYF. In DNA form, the CDR3 reads TGTGCCAGCATTACGGACTTATCTGGAAACACCATATATTTT.